This T cell receptor (beta chain) was obtained from a study of Graves' ophthalmopathy and Graves' hyperthyroidism. This clonotype was detected ten times or more. TCR beta CDR3 regions were amplified from RNA transcripts. HTBI primers were used in a first-round RT-PCR, which preceded a second-round multiplex PCR. From the multiplex PCR reads, TCRdb called clonotypes with MiXCR, one entry per CDR3 protein. The repertoire includes about 380,000 distinct CDR3 sequences, less than 20% of them detected once, and approximately 7% sits in the top ten. There are 13 residues in the CDR3. V was pared by 3 bases and J by 5 bases, with 11 bases between. From germline, CDR1 is MDHEN and CDR2 SYDVKM.

The receptor's source is a woman aged 18-29 years with stable Graves' hyperthyroidism. The sample consisted of peripheral blood. The chain recombines TRBV28 with TRBJ2-7; unclear D gene. The CDR3 here is CASSFPSRDEQYF. CDR3 DNA sequence: TGTGCCAGCAGTTTCCCATCTAGGGACGAGCAGTACTTC.